The following is a TCR beta chain sequence with its context. This specimen comes from a study of blood T cell repertoires in COVID-19. Method: immunoSEQ multiplex PCR; TCRdb's copy keeps in-frame clones and lacks some. The data hold 350,000 to 400,000 clones, with roughly 90% observed a single time. The sequencing sample was made of peripheral blood. The sequence came from a woman aged 55-70 years with COVID-19, enrolled during active disease.

CDR3 residues: CASTSARGLEKLFF. DNA of the CDR3: TGTGCCAGTACCTCCGCCAGGGGGCTTGAAAAACTGTTTTTT. The chain is built from TRBV19 and TRBJ1-4; the match to TRBD1 covers 8 bases. Trimming cost V 7 bases and J 7 bases; bases outside gene matches: 8. This CDR3 has 14 amino acids. Germline assignment: CDR1 LNHDA and CDR2 SQIVND (reference sequence).